This T cell receptor (beta chain) was profiled in a study of breast tumors, draining lymph nodes, adjacent tissues. TCRdb re-derived calls from the multiplex PCR reads in MiXCR, one entry per CDR3 protein. The sample lists some 100,000 distinct CDR3 sequences, around 20% occurring once. The lymph nodes were axillary draining lymph nodes from breast cancer patients. This clonotype was seen ten or more times. The TCR was taken from a female donor with breast cancer. Some clones in this sample may be carry-over from other donors' samples. Sequences were obtained from axillary lymph node tissue.

The chain's CDR3 is CASSEDYSYEQYF. For the CDR3, the DNA is TGCGCCAGCAGTGAGGACTATTCCTACGAGCAGTACTTC. V gene TRBV5-1 combines with J gene TRBJ2-7, with D maybe TRBD2 (6 bases). The CDR3 is 13 residues long. Germline values: CDR1 SGHRS, CDR2 YFSETQ. The ends were cut back, 5 bases at V and 1 base at J, with 10 bases in the middle.